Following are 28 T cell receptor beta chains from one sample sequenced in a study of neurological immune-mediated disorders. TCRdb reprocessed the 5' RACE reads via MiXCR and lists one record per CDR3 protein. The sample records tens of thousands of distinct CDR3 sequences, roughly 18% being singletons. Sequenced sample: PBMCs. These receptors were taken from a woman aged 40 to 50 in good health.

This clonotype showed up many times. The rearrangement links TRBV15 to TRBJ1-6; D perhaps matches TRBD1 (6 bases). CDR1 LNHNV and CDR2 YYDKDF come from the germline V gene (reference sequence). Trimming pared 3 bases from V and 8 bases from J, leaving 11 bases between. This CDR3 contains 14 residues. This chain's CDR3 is CATSREGEYSPLHF. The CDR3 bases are TGTGCCACCAGCAGGGAGGGGGAGTATTCACCCCTCCACTTT.

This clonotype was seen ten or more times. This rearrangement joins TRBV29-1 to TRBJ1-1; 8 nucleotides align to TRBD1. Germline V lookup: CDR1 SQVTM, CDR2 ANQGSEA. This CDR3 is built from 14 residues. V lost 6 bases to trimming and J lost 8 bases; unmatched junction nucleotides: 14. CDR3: CSVQYRGSFAEAFF. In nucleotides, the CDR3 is TGCAGCGTCCAATACAGGGGGTCCTTTGCAGAAGCTTTCTTT.

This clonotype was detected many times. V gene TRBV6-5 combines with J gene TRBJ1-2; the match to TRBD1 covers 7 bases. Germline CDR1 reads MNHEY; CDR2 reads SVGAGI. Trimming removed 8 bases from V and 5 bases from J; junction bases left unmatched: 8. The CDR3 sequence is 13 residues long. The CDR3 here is CASSSWDSYGYTF. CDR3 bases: TGTGCCAGCTCCTCGTGGGACAGTTATGGCTACACCTTC.

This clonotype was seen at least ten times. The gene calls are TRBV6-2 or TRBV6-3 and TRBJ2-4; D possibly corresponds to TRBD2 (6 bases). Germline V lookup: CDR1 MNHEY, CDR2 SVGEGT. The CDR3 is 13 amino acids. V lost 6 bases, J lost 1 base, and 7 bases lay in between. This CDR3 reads CASREGAKNIQYF. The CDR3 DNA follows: TGTGCCAGCAGGGAGGGGGCCAAAAACATTCAGTACTTC.

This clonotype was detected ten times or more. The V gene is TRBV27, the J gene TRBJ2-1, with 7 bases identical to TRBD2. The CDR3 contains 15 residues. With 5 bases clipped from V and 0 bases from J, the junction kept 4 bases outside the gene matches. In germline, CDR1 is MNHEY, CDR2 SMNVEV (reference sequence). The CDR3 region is CASSRKRDSYNEQFF. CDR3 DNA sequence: TGTGCCAGCAGTCGGAAGCGGGACTCCTACAATGAGCAGTTCTTC.

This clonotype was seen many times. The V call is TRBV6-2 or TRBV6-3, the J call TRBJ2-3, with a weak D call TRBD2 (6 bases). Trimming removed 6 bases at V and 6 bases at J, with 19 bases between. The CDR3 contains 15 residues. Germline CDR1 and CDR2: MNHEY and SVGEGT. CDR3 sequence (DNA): TGTGCCAGCAGCCCCCGGCCCCCCCGGGGGGATACGCAGTATTTT. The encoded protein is CASSPRPPRGDTQYF.

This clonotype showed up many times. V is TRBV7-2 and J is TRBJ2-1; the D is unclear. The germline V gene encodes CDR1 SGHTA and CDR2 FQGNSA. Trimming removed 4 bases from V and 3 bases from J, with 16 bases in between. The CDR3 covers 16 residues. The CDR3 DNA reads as TGTGCCAGCAGCTCCGGGCCCCTCGGCAGCTACAATGAGCAGTTCTTC. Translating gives CASSSGPLGSYNEQFF. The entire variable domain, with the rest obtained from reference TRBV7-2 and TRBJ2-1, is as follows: GAGVSQSPSNKVTEKGKDVELRCDPISGHTALYWYRQSLGQGLEFLIYFQGNSAPDKSGLPSDRFSAERTGGSVSTLTIQRTQQEDSAVYLCASSSGPLGSYNEQFFGPGTRLTVL.

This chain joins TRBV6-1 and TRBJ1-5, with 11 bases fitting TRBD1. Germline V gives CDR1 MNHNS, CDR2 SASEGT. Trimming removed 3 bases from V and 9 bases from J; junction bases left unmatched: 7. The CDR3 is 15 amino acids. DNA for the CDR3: TGTGCCAGCAGTGACGGGACAGGGGGTTTCGGGCCCCAGCATTTT. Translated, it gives CASSDGTGGFGPQHF.

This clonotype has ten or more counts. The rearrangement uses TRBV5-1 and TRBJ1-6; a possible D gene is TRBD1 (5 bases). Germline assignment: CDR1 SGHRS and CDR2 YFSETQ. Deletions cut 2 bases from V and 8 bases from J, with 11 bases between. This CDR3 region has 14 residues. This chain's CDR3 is CASSFGRDDSPLHF. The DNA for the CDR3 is TGCGCCAGCAGCTTCGGCAGGGATGATTCACCCCTCCACTTT.

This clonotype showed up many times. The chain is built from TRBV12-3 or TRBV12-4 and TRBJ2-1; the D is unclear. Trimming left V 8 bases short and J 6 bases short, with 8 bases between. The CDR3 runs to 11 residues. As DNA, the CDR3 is TGTGCCAGCGGACCCCCCAATGAGCAGTTCTTC. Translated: CASGPPNEQFF.

DNA for the CDR3: TGTGCCAGCAGTAATATCGGAACAGGGCCAGAGACCCAGTACTTC. It codes for CASSNIGTGPETQYF. The chain recombines TRBV2 with TRBJ2-5; possible D gene TRBD1, 6 bases. The germline CDR1 and CDR2 sequences are SNHLY and FYNNEI. The CDR3 is 15 residues long. V was cut by 5 bases and J by 4 bases, with 17 bases left in between.

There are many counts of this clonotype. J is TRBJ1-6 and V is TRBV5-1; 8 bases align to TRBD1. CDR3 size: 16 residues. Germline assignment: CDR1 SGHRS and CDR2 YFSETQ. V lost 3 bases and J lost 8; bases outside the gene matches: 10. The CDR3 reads CASSSRTGIGDSPLHF. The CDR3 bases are TGCGCCAGCAGCTCACGGACAGGGATCGGAGATTCACCCCTCCACTTT.

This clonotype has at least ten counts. CDR3 nucleotides: TGTGCCAGCAGCTTAGGGCCCTGGGAGCCCCAGCATTTT. It encodes CASSLGPWEPQHF. The chain combines TRBV7-2 with TRBJ1-5; D is undetermined. V was cut by 1 base and J by 8 bases, with 9 bases left in between. Germline V CDR1 and CDR2: SGHTA, FQGNSA. The CDR3 spans 13 residues.

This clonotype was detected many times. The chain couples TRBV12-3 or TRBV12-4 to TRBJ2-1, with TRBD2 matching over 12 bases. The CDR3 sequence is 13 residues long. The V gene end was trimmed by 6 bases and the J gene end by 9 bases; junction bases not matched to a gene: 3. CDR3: CASSLTSGGEQFF. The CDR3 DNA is TGTGCCAGCAGCTTGACTAGCGGGGGTGAGCAGTTCTTC.

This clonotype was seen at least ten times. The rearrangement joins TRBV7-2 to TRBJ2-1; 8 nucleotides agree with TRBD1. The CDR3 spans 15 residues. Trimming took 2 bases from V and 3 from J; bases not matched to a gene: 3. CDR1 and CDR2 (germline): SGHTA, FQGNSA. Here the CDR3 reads CASSLQGAVYNEQFF. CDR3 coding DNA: TGTGCCAGCAGCTTACAGGGGGCAGTCTACAATGAGCAGTTCTTC.

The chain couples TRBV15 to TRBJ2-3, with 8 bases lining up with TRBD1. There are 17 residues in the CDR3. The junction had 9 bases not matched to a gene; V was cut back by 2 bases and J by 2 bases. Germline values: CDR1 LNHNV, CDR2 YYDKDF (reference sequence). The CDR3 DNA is TGTGCCACCAGCAGAAGGCCAACAGGGGGATTCACAGATACGCAGTATTTT. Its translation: CATSRRPTGGFTDTQYF.

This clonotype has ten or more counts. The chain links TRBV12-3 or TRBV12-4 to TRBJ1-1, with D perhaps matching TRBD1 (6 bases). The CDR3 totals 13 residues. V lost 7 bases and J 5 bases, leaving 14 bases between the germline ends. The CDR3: CASTLLQGTEAFF. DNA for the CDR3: TGTGCCAGCACCCTGTTACAGGGAACTGAAGCTTTCTTT.

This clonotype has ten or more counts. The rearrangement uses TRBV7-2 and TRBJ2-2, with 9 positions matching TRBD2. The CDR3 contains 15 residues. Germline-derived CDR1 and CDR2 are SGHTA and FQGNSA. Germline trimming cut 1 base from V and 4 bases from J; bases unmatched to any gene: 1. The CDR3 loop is CASSLGGGATGELFF. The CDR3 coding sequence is TGTGCCAGCAGCTTAGGCGGGGGGGCCACCGGGGAGCTGTTTTTT.

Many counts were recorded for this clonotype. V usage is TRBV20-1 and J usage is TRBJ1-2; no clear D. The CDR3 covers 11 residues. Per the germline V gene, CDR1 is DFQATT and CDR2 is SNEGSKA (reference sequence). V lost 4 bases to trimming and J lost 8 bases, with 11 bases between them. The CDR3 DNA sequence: TGCAGTGCTAATCCCCGGCGGGGCTACACCTTC. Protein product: CSANPRRGYTF.

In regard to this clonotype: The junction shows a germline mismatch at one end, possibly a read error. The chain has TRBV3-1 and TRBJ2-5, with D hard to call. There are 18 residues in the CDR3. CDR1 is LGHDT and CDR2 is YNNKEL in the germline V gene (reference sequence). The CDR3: CASSLSLLSPTPQEIQYF. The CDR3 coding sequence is TGTGCCAGCAGCTTGTCTCTGCTGTCGCCGACTCCCCAAGAGATCCAGTACTTC.

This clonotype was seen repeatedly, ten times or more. The CDR3, as DNA: TGTGCCAGCAGCCGCCGGGGACAGGGGGCCATGGCTGAAGCTTTCTTT. It yields the protein CASSRRGQGAMAEAFF. The rearrangement joins TRBV3-1 to TRBJ1-1, with 12 bases lining up with TRBD1. Germline assignment: CDR1 LGHDT and CDR2 YNNKEL (reference sequence). Germline trimming cut 4 bases from V and 6 bases from J; bases unmatched to any gene: 9. The CDR3 covers 16 residues.

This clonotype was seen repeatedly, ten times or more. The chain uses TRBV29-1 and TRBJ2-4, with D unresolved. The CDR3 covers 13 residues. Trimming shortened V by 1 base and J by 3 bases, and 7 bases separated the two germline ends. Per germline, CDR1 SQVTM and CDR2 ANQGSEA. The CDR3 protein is CSVEAGFKNIQYF. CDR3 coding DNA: TGCAGCGTTGAAGCTGGGTTCAAAAACATTCAGTACTTC.

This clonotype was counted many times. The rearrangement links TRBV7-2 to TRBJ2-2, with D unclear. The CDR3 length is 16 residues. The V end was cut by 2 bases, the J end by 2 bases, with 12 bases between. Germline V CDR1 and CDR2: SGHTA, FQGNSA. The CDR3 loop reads CASSLRASTNTGELFF. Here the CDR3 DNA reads TGTGCCAGCAGCTTACGGGCAAGCACCAACACCGGGGAGCTGTTTTTT. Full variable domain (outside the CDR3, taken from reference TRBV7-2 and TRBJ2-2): GAGVSQSPSNKVTEKGKDVELRCDPISGHTALYWYRQSLGQGLEFLIYFQGNSAPDKSGLPSDRFSAERTGGSVSTLTIQRTQQEDSAVYLCASSLRASTNTGELFFGEGSRLTVL.

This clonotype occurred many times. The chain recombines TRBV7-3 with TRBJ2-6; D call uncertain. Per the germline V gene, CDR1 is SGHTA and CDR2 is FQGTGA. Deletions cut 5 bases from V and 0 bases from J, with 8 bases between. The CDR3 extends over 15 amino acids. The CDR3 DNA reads TGTGCCAGCAGCAACACAGACTCTGGGGCCAACGTCCTGACTTTC. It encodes CASSNTDSGANVLTF.

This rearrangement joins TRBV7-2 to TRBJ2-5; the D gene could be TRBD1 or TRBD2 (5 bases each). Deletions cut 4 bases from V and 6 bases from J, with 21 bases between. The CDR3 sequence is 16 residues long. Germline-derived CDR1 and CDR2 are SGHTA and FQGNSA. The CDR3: CASSWGFGKGAKTQYF. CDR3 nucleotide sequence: TGTGCCAGCAGCTGGGGGTTCGGGAAAGGGGCCAAGACCCAGTACTTC.

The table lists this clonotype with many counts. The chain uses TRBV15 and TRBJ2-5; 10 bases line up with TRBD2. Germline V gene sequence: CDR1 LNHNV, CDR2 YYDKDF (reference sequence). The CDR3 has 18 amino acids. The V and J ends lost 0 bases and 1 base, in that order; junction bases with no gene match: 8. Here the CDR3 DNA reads TGTGCCACCAGCAGAGATAGAGCGGCTAGCGGGGGCCAAGAGACCCAGTACTTC. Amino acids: CATSRDRAASGGQETQYF. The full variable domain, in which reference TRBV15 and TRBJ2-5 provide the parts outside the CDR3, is DAMVIQNPRYQVTQFGKPVTLSCSQTLNHNVMYWYQQKSSQAPKLLFHYYDKDFNNEADTPDNFQSRRPNTSFCFLDIRSPGLGDTAMYLCATSRDRAASGGQETQYFGPGTRLLVL.

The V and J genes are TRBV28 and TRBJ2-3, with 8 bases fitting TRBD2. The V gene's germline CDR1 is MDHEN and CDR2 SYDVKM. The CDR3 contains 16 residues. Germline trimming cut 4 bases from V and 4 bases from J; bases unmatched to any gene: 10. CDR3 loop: CASSSIRGGSSDTQYF. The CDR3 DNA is TGTGCCAGCAGTTCCATACGCGGGGGGAGTTCAGATACGCAGTATTTT.

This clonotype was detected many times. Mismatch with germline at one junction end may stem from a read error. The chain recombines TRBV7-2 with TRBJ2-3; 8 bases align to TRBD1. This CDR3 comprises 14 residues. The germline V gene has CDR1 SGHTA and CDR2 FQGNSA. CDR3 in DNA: TGCGCCAGCAGCCTTGGGACAGGCCCAGATACGCAGTATTTT. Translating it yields CASSLGTGPDTQYF.